Listed here are 9 T cell receptor beta chains from one sample, sequenced in a study of shared T cell receptors in the human thymus. Generated by immunoSEQ multiplex PCR, the TCRdb table keeps only in-frame clones and is missing some. The table has hundreds of thousands of clones, approximately 85% seen once. Another study also made use of these data, one on human thymus T cells.

What was sequenced was thymocytes. These receptors originate from a girl less than two years old with a congenital heart defect.

V gene TRBV4-1 combines with J gene TRBJ2-5; D unclear. The V gene's germline CDR1 is MGHRA and CDR2 YSYEKL. V was pared by 4 bases and J by 5 bases, with 11 bases between. The CDR3 is made up of 13 amino acids. The CDR3 spells CASSLVNGETQYF. Written as DNA, the CDR3 is TGCGCCAGCAGCCTTGTTAACGGGGAGACCCAGTACTTC.

The chain links TRBV29-1 to TRBJ2-5; tentatively, D is TRBD1 (5 bases). The CDR3 has 13 residues. Germline loops: CDR1 SQVTM, CDR2 ANQGSEA. V was pared by 3 bases and J by 3 bases, with 11 bases between. DNA for the CDR3: TGCAGCGTTGACCCAGGGCCAGAAGAGACCCAGTACTTC. Amino acid sequence: CSVDPGPEETQYF. Using reference TRBV29-1 and TRBJ2-5 for the parts outside the CDR3, the full variable domain is SAVISQKPSRDICQRGTSLTIQCQVDSQVTMMFWYRQQPGQSLTLIATANQGSEATYESGFVIDKFPISRPNLTFSTLTVSNMSPEDSSIYLCSVDPGPEETQYFGPGTRLLVL.

The chain links TRBV7-2 to TRBJ1-2; D unresolved. CDR1 and CDR2 from the germline V gene are SGHTA and FQGNSA. Trimming left V 5 bases short and J 6 bases short, with 25 bases between. This CDR3 has 17 amino acids. CDR3 in amino acids: CASSPAGPVRRWNGYTF. CDR3 sequence (DNA): TGTGCCAGCAGCCCGGCTGGCCCAGTCAGGCGATGGAATGGCTACACCTTC.

The CDR3 DNA reads TGTGCCAGCAGCCGGGACAGGAGATCGCCCCAGCATTTT. This codes for CASSRDRRSPQHF. The chain is built from TRBV5-6 and TRBJ1-5; 8 nucleotides line up with TRBD1. Germline V gene lookup returns CDR1 SGHDT and CDR2 YYEEEE. This CDR3 is built from 13 residues. V was clipped by 4 bases and J by 9 bases; unmatched bases: 6. The full variable domain, its missing parts supplied by reference TRBV5-6 and TRBJ1-5, is DAGVTQSPTHLIKTRGQQVTLRCSPKSGHDTVSWYQQALGQGPQFIFQYYEEEERQRGNFPDRFSGHQFPNYSSELNVNALLLGDSALYLCASSRDRRSPQHFGDGTRLSIL.

There are a few counts of this clone. This chain uses TRBV5-6 with TRBJ2-7, with D unresolved. Trimming cost V 4 bases and J 5 bases, with 13 bases left between them. Germline loops: CDR1 SGHDT, CDR2 YYEEEE. This CDR3 spans 13 amino acids. This CDR3 reads CASSLPYFDEQYF. The DNA for the CDR3 is TGTGCCAGCAGCCTCCCCTACTTCGACGAGCAGTACTTC.

The chain combines TRBV4-1 with TRBJ2-2; 10 bases line up with TRBD2. Germline-derived CDR1 and CDR2 are MGHRA and YSYEKL. V lost 4 bases, J lost 7 bases, and 12 bases stayed unmatched. The CDR3 contains 17 residues. This chain's CDR3 is CASSPRASGGAGGELFF. DNA of the CDR3: TGCGCCAGCAGCCCAAGAGCCAGCGGGGGGGCGGGCGGGGAGCTGTTTTTT.

The chain carries TRBV28 and TRBJ1-2; the D is unclear. V shed 3 bases and J shed 3 bases, with 11 bases lying between them. This CDR3 has 14 residues. CDR1 and CDR2 from the germline V gene are MDHEN and SYDVKM. For the CDR3, the DNA is TGTGCCAGCAGTTTGGTGAGGAGGGACTATGGCTACACCTTC. It is translated as CASSLVRRDYGYTF.

The V call is TRBV4-1, the J call TRBJ2-2, with D unresolved. Between the trimmed V and J ends, which lost 4 bases and 3 bases, there was a span of 15 bases. The CDR3 consists of 16 residues. CDR1 and CDR2 from the germline V gene are MGHRA and YSYEKL. CDR3 in amino acids: CASSPQSPKHTGELFF. DNA for the CDR3: TGCGCCAGCAGCCCGCAAAGCCCAAAGCACACCGGGGAGCTGTTTTTT.

This rearrangement joins TRBV2 to TRBJ2-5; D is possibly TRBD2 (7 bases). This CDR3 is built from 13 residues. V was cut by 3 bases and J by 5 bases, with 10 bases left in between. In germline, CDR1 is SNHLY, CDR2 FYNNEI. For the CDR3, the DNA is TGTGCCAGCAGTGAGGAGGGGGGGGAGACCCAGTACTTC. Translation gives CASSEEGGETQYF. Full variable domain (outside the CDR3, taken from reference TRBV2 and TRBJ2-5): EPEVTQTPSHQVTQMGQEVILRCVPISNHLYFYWYRQILGQKVEFLVSFYNNEISEKSEIFDDQFSVERPDGSNFTLKIRSTKLEDSAMYFCASSEEGGETQYFGPGTRLLVL.